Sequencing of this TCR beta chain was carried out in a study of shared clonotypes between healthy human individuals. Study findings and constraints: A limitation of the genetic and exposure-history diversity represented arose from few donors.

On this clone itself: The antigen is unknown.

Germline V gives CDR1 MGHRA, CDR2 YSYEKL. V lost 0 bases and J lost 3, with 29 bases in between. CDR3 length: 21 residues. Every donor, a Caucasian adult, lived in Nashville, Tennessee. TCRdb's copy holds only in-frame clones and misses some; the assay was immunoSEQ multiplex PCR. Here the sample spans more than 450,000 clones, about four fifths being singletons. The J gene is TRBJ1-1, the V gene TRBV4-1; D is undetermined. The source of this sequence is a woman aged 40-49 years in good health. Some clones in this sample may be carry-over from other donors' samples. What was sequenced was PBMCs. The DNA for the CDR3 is TGCGCCAGCAGCCAAGATCAAGACTGGAACACAGACAAAAGCGGGGACACTGAAGCTTTCTTT. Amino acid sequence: CASSQDQDWNTDKSGDTEAFF.